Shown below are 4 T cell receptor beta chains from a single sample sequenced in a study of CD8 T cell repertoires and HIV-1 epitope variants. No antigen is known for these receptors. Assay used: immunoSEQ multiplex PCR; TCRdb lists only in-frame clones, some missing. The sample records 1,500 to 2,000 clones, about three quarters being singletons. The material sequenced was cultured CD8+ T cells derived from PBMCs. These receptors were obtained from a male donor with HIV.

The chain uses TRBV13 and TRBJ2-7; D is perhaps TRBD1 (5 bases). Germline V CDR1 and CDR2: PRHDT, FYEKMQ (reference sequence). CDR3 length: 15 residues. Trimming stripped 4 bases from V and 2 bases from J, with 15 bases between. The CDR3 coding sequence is TGTGCCAGCAGCTCAACTTTTGGGGCCGCCTACGAGCAGTACTTC. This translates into CASSSTFGAAYEQYF.

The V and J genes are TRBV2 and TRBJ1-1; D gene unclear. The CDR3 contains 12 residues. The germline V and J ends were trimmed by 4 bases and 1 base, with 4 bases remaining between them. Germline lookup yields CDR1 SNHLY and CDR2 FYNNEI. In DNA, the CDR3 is TGTGCCAGCAGTGGTGAGAACACTGAAGCTTTCTTT. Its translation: CASSGENTEAFF.

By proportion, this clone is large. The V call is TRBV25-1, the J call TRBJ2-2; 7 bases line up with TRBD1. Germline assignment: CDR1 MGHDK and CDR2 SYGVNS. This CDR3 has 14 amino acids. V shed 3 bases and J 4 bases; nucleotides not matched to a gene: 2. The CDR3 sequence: CASSDGTATGELFF. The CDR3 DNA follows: TGTGCCAGCAGTGACGGGACAGCCACCGGGGAGCTGTTTTTT.

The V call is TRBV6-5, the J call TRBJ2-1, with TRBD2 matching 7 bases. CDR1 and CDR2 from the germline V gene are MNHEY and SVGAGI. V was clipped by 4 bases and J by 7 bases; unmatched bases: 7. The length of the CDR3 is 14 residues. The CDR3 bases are TGTGCCAGCAGTTTCGGCGGGAGTTTGAATGAGCAGTTCTTC. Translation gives CASSFGGSLNEQFF.